The T cell receptor beta chain under discussion was sequenced for a study of cytomegalovirus exposure and HLA in healthy donors. The PCR contained 60 Vbeta and 13 Jbeta primers. Sequencing was performed with immunoSEQ multiplex PCR; in TCRdb, only in-frame clones are kept and a portion is missing. This listing includes roughly 200,000 clones. General study results and limits: In a later analysis, CMV-associated beta chains were mostly HLA-associated, it appeared. TRBV6-2, TRBV6-3 and some other V segments were excluded as indistinguishable.

With regard to this clone: The target antigen is unknown.

Germline V gives CDR1 SEHNR, CDR2 FQNEAQ (reference sequence). V was clipped by 1 base and J by 5 bases, with 9 bases between them. CDR3 length: 14 residues. The J gene is TRBJ2-1, the V gene TRBV7-9; D gene ambiguous. This clonotype was sampled from a girl aged 2 to 9 in good health and CMV-seropositive. The sample consisted of PBMCs. The CDR3 sequence: CASSLESGDNEQFF. CDR3 DNA: TGTGCCAGCAGCTTAGAATCCGGTGACAATGAGCAGTTCTTC.